These T cell receptor beta chains were read from a single sample in a study of T cells in localized non-small cell lung cancer. Sequenced by immunoSEQ multiplex PCR; TCRdb stores in-frame clones only, minus some. The sample carries fewer than 3,000 clones, 20% to 25% recorded once. Sequenced here: lung tumor tissue, sampled before any cancer treatment. The receptors here all came from a female donor of 60 years or more with stage I lung adenocarcinoma. The CDR3 runs from the conserved cysteine through the conserved F or W. The D gene is left open where the match is weak. Size is omitted from some rows. Given values are once, few, many or a class for expanded clones.

TRBJ1-2	.	17	TRBV5-1	.	CASSPASVGVTVYGYTF	TGCGCCAGCAGCCCGGCGTCGGTGGGGGTAACAGTGTATGGCTACACCTTC
TRBJ2-5	many	15	TRBV11-3	TRBD1	CASSLGQGDLETQYF	TGTGCCAGCAGCTTAGGACAGGGGGATTTGGAGACCCAGTACTTC
TRBJ2-5	medium-sized	14	TRBV11-3	.	CASSLETGRKTQYF	TGTGCCAGCAGCTTGGAGACAGGGAGGAAGACCCAGTACTTC
TRBJ2-1	few	13	TRBV12-5	TRBD2	CASTRSGYNEQFF	TGTGCCAGCACCCGTAGCGGGTACAATGAGCAGTTCTTC
TRBJ1-1	.	13	TRBV23-1	.	CASSLWGNTEAFF	TGCGCCAGCAGCTTGTGGGGGAACACTGAAGCTTTCTTT
TRBJ2-1	.	15	TRBV4-1	.	CASSHVDREPNEQFF	TGCGCCAGCAGCCACGTCGACAGAGAACCCAATGAGCAGTTCTTC
TRBJ2-1	.	11	TRBV12-5	.	CATNKGDEQFF	TGTGCCACCAATAAGGGGGATGAGCAGTTCTTC
TRBJ2-5	many	17	TRBV11-3	TRBD2	CASSLSRLAGGPETQYF	TGTGCCAGCAGCTTATCGAGACTAGCGGGGGGGCCGGAGACCCAGTACTTC
TRBJ1-1	.	14	TRBV5-1	.	CASSLGEVATEAFF	TGCGCCAGCAGCTTGGGGGAGGTAGCGACTGAAGCTTTCTTT
TRBJ2-3	.	14	TRBV11-3	.	CASSLGVIADTQYF	TGTGCCAGCAGCTTAGGTGTTATTGCAGATACGCAGTATTTT
TRBJ2-5	few	16	TRBV11-3	TRBD2	CASSRSGGQGEETQYF	TGTGCCAGCAGCAGATCGGGGGGGCAGGGAGAAGAGACCCAGTACTTC
TRBJ2-1	few	15	TRBV28	TRBD2	CASSPWREGRDEQFF	TGTGCCAGCAGTCCTTGGCGGGAGGGCCGGGATGAGCAGTTCTTC
TRBJ1-1	.	15	TRBV5-1	.	CASAGGTGLNTEAFF	TGCGCCAGCGCTGGGGGTACAGGGTTGAACACTGAAGCTTTCTTT
TRBJ2-6	.	15	TRBV18	.	CASSFEVSGANVLTF	TGTGCCAGCTCATTCGAGGTCTCTGGGGCCAACGTCCTGACTTTC
TRBJ1-3	.	14	TRBV14	.	CASSPVRSGNTIYF	TGTGCCAGCAGCCCCGTCCGCTCTGGAAACACCATATATTTT
TRBJ1-6	.	16	TRBV4-1	TRBD1	CASSPIQGSYNSPLHF	TGCGCCAGCAGCCCTATACAGGGGTCCTATAATTCACCCCTCCACTTT
TRBJ1-6	few	15	TRBV6-8	.	CASSYRAHGGSPLHF	TGTGCCAGCAGTTATCGGGCCCACGGCGGCTCACCCCTCCACTTT
TRBJ2-5	few	14	TRBV6-8	TRBD1	CASSESDRGQTQYF	TGTGCCAGCAGTGAGTCGGACAGGGGCCAGACCCAGTACTTC
TRBJ1-2	.	12	TRBV6-8	.	CASRTNRDGYTF	TGTGCCAGCAGAACTAACCGGGATGGCTACACCTTC
TRBJ2-2	.	15	TRBV6-8	.	CASSVGIASTGELFF	TGTGCCAGCAGTGTGGGGATCGCTAGCACCGGGGAGCTGTTTTTT
TRBJ1-2	.	12	TRBV12-5	.	CASNTYPRGYTF	TGTGCCAGCAACACTTACCCGAGGGGCTACACCTTC
TRBJ1-4	medium-sized	15	TRBV6-8	.	CASSFVGATNEKLFF	TGTGCCAGCAGTTTCGTCGGTGCAACTAATGAAAAACTGTTTTTT
TRBJ2-1	.	14	TRBV7-6	TRBD1	CASSQDRAGNEQFF	TGTGCCAGCAGCCAGGACAGGGCGGGCAATGAGCAGTTCTTC
TRBJ2-5	medium-sized	14	TRBV11-3	TRBD1	CASSHPRGMETQYF	TGTGCCAGCAGTCATCCCAGGGGGATGGAGACCCAGTACTTC
TRBJ2-5	few	14	TRBV7-1	.	CASSPSGTYETQYF	TGTGCCAGCAGCCCGTCCGGGACGTATGAGACCCAGTACTTC
TRBJ1-1	medium-sized	14	TRBV11-3	.	CASSFEVGRAEAFF	TGTGCCAGCAGCTTCGAAGTGGGTAGGGCTGAAGCTTTCTTT
TRBJ2-5	few	15	TRBV18	TRBD2	CASSINSGHQETQYF	TGTGCCAGCTCAATCAATAGCGGGCACCAAGAGACCCAGTACTTC
TRBJ2-4	.	13	TRBV19	.	CASSIGAKNIQYF	TGTGCCAGTAGTATAGGGGCCAAAAACATTCAGTACTTC
TRBJ1-2	.	14	TRBV5-1	TRBD1	CASSPGGQGNGYTF	TGCGCCAGCAGCCCGGGAGGACAGGGGAACGGCTACACCTTC
TRBJ1-6	few	15	TRBV6-8	.	CASSLSTGYNSPLHF	TGTGCCAGCTCGTTATCCACAGGGTATAATTCACCCCTCCACTTT
TRBJ2-3	few	14	TRBV6-8	TRBD2	CASRDWDYTDTQYF	TGTGCCAGCAGGGACTGGGACTACACAGATACGCAGTATTTT
TRBJ2-3	.	16	TRBV19	TRBD2	CASSIYRASGADTQYF	TGTGCCAGTAGTATTTACCGGGCTAGCGGCGCAGATACGCAGTATTTT
TRBJ2-7	few	14	TRBV11-3	.	CASSPAGSAYEQYF	TGTGCCAGCAGCCCGGCAGGTTCAGCCTACGAGCAGTACTTC
TRBJ1-4	.	12	TRBV12-5	.	CASDEGGNQLFF	TGTGCCAGCGATGAAGGGGGTAACCAACTGTTTTTT
TRBJ2-3	few	15	TRBV29-1	TRBD2	CSVESASGSTDTQYF	TGCAGCGTTGAATCGGCTAGCGGGAGCACAGATACGCAGTATTTT
TRBJ2-5	.	11	TRBV19	.	CASRNTETQYF	TGTGCCAGTAGAAATACGGAGACCCAGTACTTC
TRBJ2-2	.	16	TRBV11-3	.	CASSPQGGSVTGELFF	TGTGCCAGCAGCCCACAAGGAGGGTCGGTCACCGGGGAGCTGTTTTTT
TRBJ1-2	.	16	TRBV6-8	.	CASRTLARDGRWGYTF	TGTGCCAGCAGAACCCTTGCCCGGGACGGCCGCTGGGGCTACACCTTC
TRBJ2-1	.	14	TRBV11-3	.	CASSAMQGRGEQFF	TGTGCCAGCAGCGCCATGCAGGGGCGTGGTGAGCAGTTCTTC
TRBJ1-2	.	13	TRBV29-1	.	CSVTGSPIRGYTF	TGCAGCGTTACAGGGTCTCCTATTCGGGGCTACACCTTC
TRBJ2-1	.	15	TRBV29-1	.	CSVGPGSRSYNEQFF	TGCAGCGTGGGCCCCGGGAGCCGCTCCTACAATGAGCAGTTCTTC
TRBJ1-5	few	16	TRBV11-3	.	CASSAGAIYSNQPQHF	TGTGCCAGCAGCGCGGGTGCAATCTATAGCAATCAGCCCCAGCATTTT
TRBJ2-1	.	14	TRBV19	TRBD2	CASSRGGSYNEQFF	TGTGCCAGTTCCCGGGGGGGCTCCTACAATGAGCAGTTCTTC
TRBJ1-2	.	15	TRBV5-1	.	CASSLERGSVYGYTF	TGCGCCAGCAGCTTGGAACGGGGTTCGGTATATGGCTACACCTTC
TRBJ2-5	large	15	TRBV6-8	.	CASSYSTLSQETQYF	TGTGCCAGCAGTTACTCGACCCTCTCCCAAGAGACCCAGTACTTC
TRBJ2-1	.	15	TRBV28	.	CASSWADRSYNEQFF	TGTGCCAGCAGTTGGGCGGACCGCTCCTACAATGAGCAGTTCTTC
TRBJ1-2	.	13	TRBV19	.	CASSETGYYGYTF	TGTGCCAGTAGTGAGACGGGGTACTATGGCTACACCTTC
TRBJ2-7	.	15	TRBV10-2	.	CASSESSGVAYEQYF	TGCGCCAGCAGTGAGTCCTCTGGGGTAGCCTACGAGCAGTACTTC
TRBJ2-7	.	14	TRBV5-1	TRBD1	CASSLMGQFYEQYF	TGCGCCAGCAGCTTGATGGGACAGTTCTACGAGCAGTACTTC